This record concerns one T cell receptor beta chain sequence. Its specificity is unknown. The sample comes from a study of blood T cells in healthy people across ages. Study-wide findings and caveats: The diversity estimates, figures obtained from one million T cells, were considered underestimates.

PCR was performed a second time for roughly 6 to 12 cycles using a sample-barcoded 5' primer and a J-beta primer mix. Each cDNA molecule carried a tag from a template-switch adaptor that contained 12 random nucleotides. Each CDR3 protein is one row after TCRdb ran MiXCR on the 5' RACE reads. The sample has around 900,000 distinct CDR3 sequences, about 28% seen once. CDR3 size: 14 residues. Germline values: CDR1 SGHRS, CDR2 YFSETQ. V lost 0 bases and J 8 bases, leaving 12 bases between the germline ends. This sequence joins TRBV5-1 and TRBJ2-1; perhaps TRBD1 as D (5 bases). Sequences were obtained from blood. This receptor was taken from a woman over 75 in good health. This CDR3 reads CASSLEDPTDEQFF. CDR3 coding DNA: TGCGCCAGCAGCTTGGAGGATCCGACAGATGAGCAGTTCTTC.